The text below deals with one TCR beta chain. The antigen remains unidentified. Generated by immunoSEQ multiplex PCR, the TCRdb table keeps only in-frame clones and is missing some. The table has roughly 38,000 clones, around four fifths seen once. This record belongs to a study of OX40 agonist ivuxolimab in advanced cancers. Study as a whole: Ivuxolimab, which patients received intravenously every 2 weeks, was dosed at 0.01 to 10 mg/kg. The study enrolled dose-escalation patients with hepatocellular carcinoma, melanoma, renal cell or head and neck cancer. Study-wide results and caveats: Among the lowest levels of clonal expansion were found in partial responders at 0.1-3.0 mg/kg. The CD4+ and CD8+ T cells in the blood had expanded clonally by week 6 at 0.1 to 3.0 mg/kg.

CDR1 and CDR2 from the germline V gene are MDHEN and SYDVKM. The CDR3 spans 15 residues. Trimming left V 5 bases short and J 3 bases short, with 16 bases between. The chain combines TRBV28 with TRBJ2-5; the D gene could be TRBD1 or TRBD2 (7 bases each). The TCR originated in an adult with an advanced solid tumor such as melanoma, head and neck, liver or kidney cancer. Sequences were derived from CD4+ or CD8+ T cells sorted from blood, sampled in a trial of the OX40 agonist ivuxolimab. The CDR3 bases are TGTGCCAGCAGTGAAGGGGGCCTAGCGGAAGAGACCCAGTACTTC. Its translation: CASSEGGLAEETQYF.